This T cell receptor (beta chain) was recovered during a study of CD8+ T cells in alopecia areata. Study background: Treated individuals took tofacitinib by mouth, 5 to 10 mg twice daily.

Germline CDR1 MDHEN, CDR2 SYDVKM. This CDR3 is built from 15 residues. The trim removed 6 bases at V and 8 bases at J, leaving 10 bases unmatched. Findings and limits, study-wide: The study found that many expanded lesional clones persisted in scalp and blood during tofacitinib. Besides other cells, scalp samples also yield sequences of resident alphabeta T cells from normal skin. Scalp clonality dropped significantly under tofacitinib, as did expanded CD8+ top-100 clones.

Extracted from the samples, RNA was reverse transcribed into cDNA to serve as the sequencing template. TCRdb keeps only in-frame clones here, not all; method: immunoSEQ multiplex PCR. The table shows roughly 190,000 clones, with roughly three fifths occurring only once. Treatment here: oral pan-JAK inhibitor, 5-10 mg twice daily. Comment on this clone: The antigen is not known.

The rearrangement joins TRBV28 to TRBJ2-1; 10 bases match TRBD2. The receptor was derived from a human donor with alopecia areata. The sample consisted of CD4+ T cells sorted from blood, taken at week 4, from a patient treated with tofacitinib. The CDR3 region is CASRSAASGGDEQFF. Here the CDR3 DNA reads TGTGCCAGCAGATCCGCGGCTAGCGGGGGAGATGAGCAGTTCTTC.